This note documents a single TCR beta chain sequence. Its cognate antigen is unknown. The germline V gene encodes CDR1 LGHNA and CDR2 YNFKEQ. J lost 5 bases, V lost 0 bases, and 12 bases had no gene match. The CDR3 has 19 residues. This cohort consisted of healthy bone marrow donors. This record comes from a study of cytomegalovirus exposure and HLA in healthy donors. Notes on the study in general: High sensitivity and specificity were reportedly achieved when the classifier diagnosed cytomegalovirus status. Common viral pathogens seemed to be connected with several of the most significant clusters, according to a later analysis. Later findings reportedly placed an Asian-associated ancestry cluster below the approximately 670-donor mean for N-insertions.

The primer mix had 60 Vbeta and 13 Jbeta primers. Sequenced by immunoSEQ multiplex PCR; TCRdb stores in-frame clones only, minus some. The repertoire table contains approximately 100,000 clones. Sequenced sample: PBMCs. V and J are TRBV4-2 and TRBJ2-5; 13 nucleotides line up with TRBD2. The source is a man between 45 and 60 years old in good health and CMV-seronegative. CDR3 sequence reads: CASSQEKGTSGAAAETQYF. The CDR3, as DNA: TGTGCCAGCAGCCAAGAAAAGGGGACTAGCGGGGCGGCTGCCGAGACCCAGTACTTC.